This T cell receptor (beta chain) was identified during a study of blood T cell repertoires in COVID-19. Trimming removed 0 bases from V and 5 bases from J; junction bases left unmatched: 7. This CDR3 comprises 16 residues. The germline V gene encodes CDR1 SGHRS and CDR2 YFSETQ. The data were produced by immunoSEQ multiplex PCR, yet TCRdb's version contains in-frame clones alone and is incomplete. The profile covers about 300,000 clones, with 85% to 90% appearing a single time and 1% to 1.5% taken by the ten largest. The chain joins TRBV5-1 to TRBJ2-1; 8 nucleotides agree with TRBD1. This receptor was taken from a man aged 70-80 years with acute or convalescent COVID-19. Sequenced material: peripheral blood. CDR3 residues: CASSLAGGQVNNEQFF. In DNA form, the CDR3 reads TGCGCCAGCAGCTTGGCCGGGGGACAGGTGAACAATGAGCAGTTCTTC.